Sequencing of this T cell receptor (beta chain) was carried out in a study of OX40 agonist ivuxolimab in advanced cancers. Looking at the study overall: The study treated patients with ivuxolimab, an agonistic anti-OX40 (CD134) antibody.

The method was immunoSEQ multiplex PCR; TCRdb's version includes in-frame clones alone and lacks a portion of them. Seen here are tens of thousands of clones, roughly three quarters observed once, and the top ten hold approximately 5%. Germline values: CDR1 SGHTA, CDR2 FQGNSA. The CDR3 has 15 amino acids. V lost 5 bases and J lost 4; bases outside the gene matches: 4. The rearrangement uses TRBV7-2 and TRBJ2-7; 14 positions match TRBD2. The sample consisted of CD4+ or CD8+ T cells sorted from blood, taken in a trial of the OX40 agonist ivuxolimab. This TCR derives from an adult with an advanced solid tumor such as melanoma, head and neck, liver or kidney cancer. This CDR3 reads CASSPGLAGGYEQYF. The CDR3, as DNA: TGTGCCAGCAGCCCCGGACTAGCGGGGGGATACGAGCAGTACTTC. Full variable domain (rest looked up from reference TRBV7-2 and TRBJ2-7): GAGVSQSPSNKVTEKGKDVELRCDPISGHTALYWYRQSLGQGLEFLIYFQGNSAPDKSGLPSDRFSAERTGGSVSTLTIQRTQQEDSAVYLCASSPGLAGGYEQYFGPGTRLTVT.